Listed below are T cell receptor beta chains from one sample, sequenced in a study of shared clonotypes between healthy human individuals. The table came from immunoSEQ multiplex PCR; TCRdb's copy has only in-frame clones and leaves some out. The sample has 2 million to 3 million clones, 93% seen once. Sequencing input: naive CD4+ T cells from PBMCs. Source of these receptors: a man aged 18 to 29 in good health. Some clones in this sample may be carry-over from other donors' samples. CDR3s include the opening cysteine and the closing phenylalanine or tryptophan. Fields, in order: clone size, D gene, J gene, V gene, CDR3 length, CDR3 DNA, CDR3 protein. The D gene is left open where the match is weak. Only part of the rows carry a size: once, few, many, or a class if the clone is expanded.

>NA|TRBD1|TRBJ1-5|TRBV7-7|17
TGTGCCAGCAGCACAAGACAGGGCTCCCTTAGCAATCAGCCCCAGCATTTT
CASSTRQGSLSNQPQHF
>NA|NA|TRBJ1-6|TRBV5-1|14
TGCGCCAGCAGCTTGAAGGTCAAGGATTCACCCCTCCACTTT
CASSLKVKDSPLHF
>NA|NA|TRBJ2-7|TRBV2|15
TGTGCCAGCAGTGAAGCCGGGGCAGGGGCCTACGAGCAGTACTTC
CASSEAGAGAYEQYF
>NA|NA|TRBJ1-2|TRBV6-1|15
TGTGCCAGCAGTGAAGGATGGGGGCTACACTATGGCTACACCTTC
CASSEGWGLHYGYTF
>NA|NA|TRBJ1-5|TRBV28|14
TGTGCCAGCAGCTGGGCCTTTTTAGGTCAGCCCCAGCATTTT
CASSWAFLGQPQHF
>NA|NA|TRBJ1-2|TRBV28|12
TGTGCCAGCAGTACACAGGGAGGAGGCTACACCTTC
CASSTQGGGYTF
>NA|NA|TRBJ1-5|TRBV27|14
TGTGCCAGCAGCCTGCGACGGGACGCCCAGCCCCAGCATTTT
CASSLRRDAQPQHF
>NA|NA|TRBJ2-5|TRBV5-1|14
TGCGCCAGCAGCTCCGATAGCGGTCAAGAGACCCAGTACTTC
CASSSDSGQETQYF
>few|NA|TRBJ1-2|TRBV29-1|10
TGCAGCGCCCAGGACTATGGCTACACCTTC
CSAQDYGYTF
>NA|TRBD1|TRBJ2-6|TRBV6-5|16
TGTGCCAGCAGTTACCAGACAGGGACTGGGGCCAACGTCCTGACTTTC
CASSYQTGTGANVLTF
>NA|NA|TRBJ1-2|TRBV28|12
TGTGCCAGCAGTTTATTACGAGGGGGCTACACCTTC
CASSLLRGGYTF
>NA|NA|TRBJ2-1|TRBV6-1|14
TGTGCCAGCAGTCTGACTAGAACCTACAATGAGCAGTTCTTC
CASSLTRTYNEQFF
>NA|TRBD2|TRBJ2-7|TRBV5-1|16
TGCGCCAGCAGGATGGGGACTAGTAGTGGGCACTACGAGCAGTACTTC
CASRMGTSSGHYEQYF
>NA|NA|TRBJ2-7|TRBV29-1|12
TGCAGCGTTGGGGGGGACCCCTACGAGCAGTACTTC
CSVGGDPYEQYF
>NA|TRBD2|TRBJ2-5|TRBV6-5|13
TGTGCCAGCAGTTACACGGGGGGAGAGACCCAGTACTTC
CASSYTGGETQYF
>NA|TRBD2|TRBJ2-7|TRBV5-4|16
TGTGCCAGCAGCTCCCCCCCGGGGGGGAGGGCCCACGAGCAGTACTTC
CASSSPPGGRAHEQYF
>NA|NA|TRBJ1-2|TRBV2|15
TGTGCCAGCAGGCCCGGCGACCGGCGGGTCTATGGCTACACCTTC
CASRPGDRRVYGYTF
>NA|NA|TRBJ1-1|TRBV28|14
TGTGCCAGCAGTCCCAGACAGACGTTCACTGAAGCTTTCTTT
CASSPRQTFTEAFF
>NA|NA|TRBJ2-1|TRBV7-2|13
TGTGCCAGCAGCTTAGTGCCGCCCCCTGAGCAGTTCTTC
CASSLVPPPEQFF
>NA|NA|TRBJ1-1|TRBV2|12
TGTGCCAGCAGGTCGGACGCTGATGAAGCTTTCTTT
CASRSDADEAFF
>few|NA|TRBJ2-2|TRBV7-3|12
TGTGCCAGCAGCTTAGGGCCCGGGGAGCTGTTTTTT
CASSLGPGELFF
>NA|NA|TRBJ1-1|TRBV2|14
TGTGCCAGCAGTGAACAGGGCTCGAACACTGAAGCTTTCTTT
CASSEQGSNTEAFF
>once|NA|TRBJ2-5|TRBV6-5|13
TGTGCCAGCAGCCCACCGCTTTACGAGACCCAGTACTTC
CASSPPLYETQYF
>NA|NA|TRBJ2-7|TRBV7-8|15
TGTGCCAGCAGCTTAGTCATAGGAGGCCCCTACGAGCAGTACTTC
CASSLVIGGPYEQYF
>NA|NA|TRBJ1-5|TRBV21-1|18
TGTGCCAGCAGCAAAGTAAAGACAGGTGACTTTAGCAATCAGCCCCAGCATTTT
CASSKVKTGDFSNQPQHF
>NA|NA|TRBJ2-5|TRBV25-1|14
TGTGCCAGCAGTGAAGGGGGCATGCCAGAGACCCAGTACTTC
CASSEGGMPETQYF
>NA|NA|TRBJ1-2|TRBV6-1|13
TGTGCCAGCAGGCCCGACGGACTGAAGGGCTACACCTTC
CASRPDGLKGYTF
>NA|NA|TRBJ2-3|TRBV5-4|15
TGTGCCAGCAGCTTGGGGTCGGATAGCACAGATACGCAGTATTTT
CASSLGSDSTDTQYF
>NA|NA|TRBJ1-1|TRBV4-1|17
TGCGCCAGCAGCCAAGAACCCGGGGGACCGTGGGACACTGAAGCTTTCTTT
CASSQEPGGPWDTEAFF
>NA|TRBD1|TRBJ1-3|TRBV6-1|14
TGTGCCAGCAGGACCGGGGACAGGGGAAACACCATATATTTT
CASRTGDRGNTIYF
>NA|TRBD2|TRBJ2-1|TRBV7-9|15
TGTGCCAGCAGCCCCAGACTAGCGGAAGCCAATGAGCAGTTCTTC
CASSPRLAEANEQFF
>NA|NA|TRBJ1-2|TRBV28|12
TGTGCCAGCAGTTTACGGGCGTATGGCTACACCTTC
CASSLRAYGYTF
>NA|NA|TRBJ1-1|TRBV15|14
TGTGCCACCAGCAGAGACAGGGGCAGCACTGAAGCTTTCTTT
CATSRDRGSTEAFF